This T cell receptor (beta chain) was recorded in a study of vaccination effects on CD4 cells after COVID-19. The protocol was immunoSEQ multiplex PCR, while the TCRdb copy is restricted to in-frame clones and leaves out a portion. The sample records 23,000 or so clones, roughly 76% being singletons. With the ViraFEST assay, the study expanded antigen-specific CD4+ T cells using viral peptide pools, then sequenced them. Culture lasted about nine days before CD4+ T cell isolation. Of the BNT162b2 and mRNA-1273 vaccines, participants received two doses of one or the other. About this clone: Its specificity is unknown.

The CDR3 has 13 residues. Trimming removed 6 bases from V and 0 bases from J, with 8 bases in between. CDR1 and CDR2 (germline): LNHDA, SQIVND (reference sequence). The TCR was taken from a human donor who received a COVID-19 vaccine. Some clones in this sample may be carry-over from other donors' samples. The sequencing here drew on CD4+ T cells from PBMCs cultured with SARS-CoV-2 spike peptides, taken after COVID-19 vaccination. The chain joins TRBV19 to TRBJ1-1, with a tentative D call TRBD1 (6 bases). This chain's CDR3 is CASSRTVNTEAFF. Written as DNA, the CDR3 is TGTGCCAGTAGCAGGACAGTGAACACTGAAGCTTTCTTT.